This T cell receptor beta chain was found in a study of cytomegalovirus exposure and HLA in healthy donors. The wider study: A later analysis reported the approximately 120 validation repertoires used the same platform as the roughly 700 first-cohort repertoires. The study's findings and limits: Both high specificity and high sensitivity reportedly marked the classifier's diagnosis of cytomegalovirus status. Cytomegalovirus association was assigned to about 150 TCR beta chains. Researchers reported that a few CMV-associated chains were confirmed in vitro as CMV antigen-specific.

As for this clone: No antigen is known for it.

Sequencing used immunoSEQ multiplex PCR; TCRdb keeps in-frame clones, though not all of them. The sample has 150,000 to 200,000 clones, about 96% seen once. The length of the CDR3 is 15 residues. CDR1 and CDR2 (germline): MNHNS, SASEGT. The V end was cut by 3 bases, the J end by 2 bases, with 13 bases between. The receptor's source is a woman aged 18-35 years in good health and CMV-seronegative. Specimen: PBMCs. The J gene is TRBJ2-5, the V gene TRBV6-1; D unresolved. CDR3 nucleotide sequence: TGTGCCAGCAGTGAGAATCTACCTCGACAAGAGACCCAGTACTTC. Its protein product is CASSENLPRQETQYF.